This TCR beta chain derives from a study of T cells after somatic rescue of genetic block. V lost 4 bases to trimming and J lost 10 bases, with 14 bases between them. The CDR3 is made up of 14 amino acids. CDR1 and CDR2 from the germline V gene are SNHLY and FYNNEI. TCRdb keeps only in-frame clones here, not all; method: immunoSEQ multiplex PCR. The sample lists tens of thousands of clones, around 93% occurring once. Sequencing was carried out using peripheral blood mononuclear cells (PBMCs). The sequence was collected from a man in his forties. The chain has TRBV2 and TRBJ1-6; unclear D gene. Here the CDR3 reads CASSADGVGSPLHF. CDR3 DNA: TGTGCCAGCAGTGCGGACGGAGTAGGGTCACCCCTCCACTTT.